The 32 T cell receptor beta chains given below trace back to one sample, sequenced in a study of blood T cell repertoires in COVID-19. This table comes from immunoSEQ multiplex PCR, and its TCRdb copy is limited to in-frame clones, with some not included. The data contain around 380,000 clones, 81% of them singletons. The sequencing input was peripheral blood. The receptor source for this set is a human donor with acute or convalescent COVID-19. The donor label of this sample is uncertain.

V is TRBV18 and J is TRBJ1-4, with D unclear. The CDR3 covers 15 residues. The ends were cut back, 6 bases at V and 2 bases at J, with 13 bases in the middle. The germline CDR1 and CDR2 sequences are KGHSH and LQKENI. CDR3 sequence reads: CASSPSSRTNEKLFF. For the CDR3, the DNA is TGTGCCAGCTCCCCGTCTTCACGGACTAATGAAAAACTGTTTTTT.

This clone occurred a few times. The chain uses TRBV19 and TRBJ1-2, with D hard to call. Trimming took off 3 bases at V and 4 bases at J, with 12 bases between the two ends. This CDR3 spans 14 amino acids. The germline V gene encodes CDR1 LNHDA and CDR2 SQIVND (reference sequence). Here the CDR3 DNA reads TGTGCCAGTAGTATCCCACCGGCGGGCTATGGCTACACCTTC. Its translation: CASSIPPAGYGYTF. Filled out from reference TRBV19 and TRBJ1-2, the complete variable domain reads DGGITQSPKYLFRKEGQNVTLSCEQNLNHDAMYWYRQDPGQGLRLIYYSQIVNDFQKGDIAEGYSVSREKKESFPLTVTSAQKNPTAFYLCASSIPPAGYGYTFGSGTRLTVV.

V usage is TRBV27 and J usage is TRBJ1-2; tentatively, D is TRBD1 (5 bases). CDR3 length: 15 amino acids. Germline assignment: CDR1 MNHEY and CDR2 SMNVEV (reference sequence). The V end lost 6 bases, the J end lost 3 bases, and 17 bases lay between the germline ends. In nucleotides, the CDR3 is TGTGCCAGCAGAAAGGCGCTGGCCAGGGACTATGGCTACACCTTC. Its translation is CASRKALARDYGYTF.

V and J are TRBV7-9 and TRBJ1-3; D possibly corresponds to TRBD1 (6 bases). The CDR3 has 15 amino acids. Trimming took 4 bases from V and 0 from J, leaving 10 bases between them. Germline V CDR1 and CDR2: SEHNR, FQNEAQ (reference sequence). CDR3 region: CASSSVDSSGNTIYF. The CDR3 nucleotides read TGTGCCAGCAGCTCAGTGGACAGCTCTGGAAACACCATATATTTT. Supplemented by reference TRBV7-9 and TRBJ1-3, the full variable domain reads DTGVSQNPRHKITKRGQNVTFRCDPISEHNRLYWYRQTLGQGPEFLTYFQNEAQLEKSRLLSDRFSAERPKGSFSTLEIQRTEQGDSAMYLCASSSVDSSGNTIYFGEGSWLTVV.

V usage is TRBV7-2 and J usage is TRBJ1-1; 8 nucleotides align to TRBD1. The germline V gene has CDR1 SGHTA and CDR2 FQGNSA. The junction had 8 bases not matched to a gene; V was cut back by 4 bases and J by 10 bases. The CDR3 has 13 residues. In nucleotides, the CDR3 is TGTGCCAGCAGCTGGGGACAGGTGGGGCGAGCTTTCTTT. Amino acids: CASSWGQVGRAFF.

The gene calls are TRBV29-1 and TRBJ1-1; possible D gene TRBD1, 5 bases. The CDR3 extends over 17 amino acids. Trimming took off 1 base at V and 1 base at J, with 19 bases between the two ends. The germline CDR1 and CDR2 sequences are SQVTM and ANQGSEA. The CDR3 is CSVEGIREGLRNTEAFF. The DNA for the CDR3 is TGCAGCGTTGAAGGGATCCGGGAGGGACTCAGGAACACTGAAGCTTTCTTT.

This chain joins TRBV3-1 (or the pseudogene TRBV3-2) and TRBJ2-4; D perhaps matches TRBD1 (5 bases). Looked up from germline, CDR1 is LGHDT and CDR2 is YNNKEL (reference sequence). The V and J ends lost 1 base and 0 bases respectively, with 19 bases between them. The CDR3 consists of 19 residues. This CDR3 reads CASSQAAGPGYIAKNIQYF. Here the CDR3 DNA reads TGTGCCAGCAGCCAAGCAGCAGGGCCCGGATACATAGCCAAAAACATTCAGTACTTC.

This chain's CDR3 is CSASLGTANEKLFF. CDR3 DNA: TGCAGTGCTAGTCTTGGGACAGCTAATGAAAAACTGTTTTTT. This chain links TRBV20-1 with TRBJ1-4; TRBD1 matches 7 bases. This CDR3 spans 14 amino acids. The J segment lost 3 bases and the V segment lost 3 bases, leaving 4 bases of the junction unmatched. CDR1 is DFQATT and CDR2 is SNEGSKA in the germline V gene (reference sequence).

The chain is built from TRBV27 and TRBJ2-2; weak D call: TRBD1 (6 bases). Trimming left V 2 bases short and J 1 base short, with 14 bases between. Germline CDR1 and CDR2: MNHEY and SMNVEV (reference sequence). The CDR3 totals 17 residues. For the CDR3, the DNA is TGTGCCAGCAGTTTACAGGGATCGGGACAGAACACCGGGGAGCTGTTTTTT. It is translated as CASSLQGSGQNTGELFF.

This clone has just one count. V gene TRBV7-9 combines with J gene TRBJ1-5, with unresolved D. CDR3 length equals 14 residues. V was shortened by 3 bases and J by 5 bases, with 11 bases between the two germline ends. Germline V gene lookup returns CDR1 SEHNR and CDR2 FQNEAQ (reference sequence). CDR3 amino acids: CASSLARGDQPQHF. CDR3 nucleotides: TGTGCCAGCAGCTTGGCCAGAGGCGATCAGCCCCAGCATTTT.

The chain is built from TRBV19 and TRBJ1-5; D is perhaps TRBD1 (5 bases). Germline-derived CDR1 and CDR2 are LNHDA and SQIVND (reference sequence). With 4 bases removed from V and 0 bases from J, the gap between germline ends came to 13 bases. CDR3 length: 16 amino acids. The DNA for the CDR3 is TGTGCCAGTAGTAGACAGTCCCAGAATAGCAATCAGCCCCAGCATTTT. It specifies CASSRQSQNSNQPQHF.

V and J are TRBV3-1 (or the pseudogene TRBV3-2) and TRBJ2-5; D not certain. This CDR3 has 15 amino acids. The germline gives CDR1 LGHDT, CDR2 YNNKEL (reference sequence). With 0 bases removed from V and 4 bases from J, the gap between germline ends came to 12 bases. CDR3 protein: CASSQDRGSTETQYF. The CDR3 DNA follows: TGTGCCAGCAGCCAAGATCGAGGTAGTACAGAGACCCAGTACTTC.

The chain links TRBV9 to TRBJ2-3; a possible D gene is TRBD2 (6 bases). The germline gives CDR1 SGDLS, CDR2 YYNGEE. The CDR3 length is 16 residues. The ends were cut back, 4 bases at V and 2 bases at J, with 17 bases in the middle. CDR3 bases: TGTGCCAGCAGCCTGCTAGCGCTGGAGTACACAGATACGCAGTATTTT. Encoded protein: CASSLLALEYTDTQYF.

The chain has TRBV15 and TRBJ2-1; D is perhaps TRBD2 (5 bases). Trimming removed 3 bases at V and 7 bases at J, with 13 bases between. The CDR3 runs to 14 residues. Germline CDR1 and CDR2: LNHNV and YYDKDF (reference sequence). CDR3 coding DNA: TGTGCCACCAGCAGGCAGAGGGTGTCGAATGAGCAGTTCTTC. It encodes CATSRQRVSNEQFF.

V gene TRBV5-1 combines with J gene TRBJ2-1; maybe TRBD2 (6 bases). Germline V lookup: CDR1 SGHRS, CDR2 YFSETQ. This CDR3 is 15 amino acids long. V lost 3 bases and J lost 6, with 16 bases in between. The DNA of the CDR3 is TGCGCCAGCAGCTCGACTAGTCAGTCAGTCAATGAGCAGTTCTTC. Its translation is CASSSTSQSVNEQFF.

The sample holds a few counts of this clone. The DNA of the CDR3 is TGTGCCTGGAGTGTCTACAGGCGGAACACTGAAGCTTTCTTT. This codes for CAWSVYRRNTEAFF. The chain has TRBV30 and TRBJ1-1; a possible D gene is TRBD1 (5 bases). Germline CDR1 is GTSNPN and CDR2 is SVGIG (reference sequence). This CDR3 spans 14 amino acids. V lost 0 bases to trimming and J lost 1 base, with 9 bases between them.

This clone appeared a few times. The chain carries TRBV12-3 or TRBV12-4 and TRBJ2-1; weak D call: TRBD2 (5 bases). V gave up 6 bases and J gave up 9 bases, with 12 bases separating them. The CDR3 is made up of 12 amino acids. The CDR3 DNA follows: TGTGCCAGCAGACAAGGACTGATTGAGCAGTTCTTC. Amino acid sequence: CASRQGLIEQFF.

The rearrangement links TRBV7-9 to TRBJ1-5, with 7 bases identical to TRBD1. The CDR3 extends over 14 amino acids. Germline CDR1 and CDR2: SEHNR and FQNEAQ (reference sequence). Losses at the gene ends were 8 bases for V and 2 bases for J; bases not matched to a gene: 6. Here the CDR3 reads CASSHGTGNQPQHF. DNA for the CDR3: TGTGCCAGCTCCCACGGGACAGGCAATCAGCCCCAGCATTTT.

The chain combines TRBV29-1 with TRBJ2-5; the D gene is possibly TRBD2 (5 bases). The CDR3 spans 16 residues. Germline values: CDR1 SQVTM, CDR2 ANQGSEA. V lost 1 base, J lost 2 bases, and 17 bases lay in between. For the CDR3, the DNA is TGCAGCGTTGAAGGCGGGTGGGGTGGAAGTCAAGAGACCCAGTACTTC. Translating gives CSVEGGWGGSQETQYF.

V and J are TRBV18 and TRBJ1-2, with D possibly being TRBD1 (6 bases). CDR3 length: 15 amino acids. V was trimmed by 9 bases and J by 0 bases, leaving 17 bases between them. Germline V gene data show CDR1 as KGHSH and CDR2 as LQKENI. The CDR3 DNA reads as TGTGCCAGTGCGACAGGAGCGCCCACTAACTATGGCTACACCTTC. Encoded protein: CASATGAPTNYGYTF. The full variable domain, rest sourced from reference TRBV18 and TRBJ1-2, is NAGVMQNPRHLVRRRGQEARLRCSPMKGHSHVYWYRQLPEEGLKFMVYLQKENIIDESGMPKERFSAEFPKEGPSILRIQQVVRGDSAAYFCASATGAPTNYGYTFGSGTRLTVV.

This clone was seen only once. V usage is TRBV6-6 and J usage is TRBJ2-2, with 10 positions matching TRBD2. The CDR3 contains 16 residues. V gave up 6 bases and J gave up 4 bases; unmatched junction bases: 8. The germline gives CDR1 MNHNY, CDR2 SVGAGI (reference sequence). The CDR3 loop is CASSPPGLAATGELFF. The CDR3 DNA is TGTGCCAGCAGCCCGCCAGGACTAGCGGCCACCGGGGAGCTGTTTTTT.

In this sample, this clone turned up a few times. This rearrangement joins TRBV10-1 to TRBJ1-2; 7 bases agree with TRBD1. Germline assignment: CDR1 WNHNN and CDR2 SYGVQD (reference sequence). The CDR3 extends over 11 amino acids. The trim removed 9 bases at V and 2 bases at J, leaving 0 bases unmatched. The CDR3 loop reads CARTGNYGYTF. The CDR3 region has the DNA TGCGCCAGGACAGGGAACTATGGCTACACCTTC.

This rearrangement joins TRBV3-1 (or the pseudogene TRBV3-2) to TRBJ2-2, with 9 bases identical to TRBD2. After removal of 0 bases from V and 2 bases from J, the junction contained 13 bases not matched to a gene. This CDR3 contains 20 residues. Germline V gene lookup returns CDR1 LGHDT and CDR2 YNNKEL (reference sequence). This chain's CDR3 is CASSQDLGSGRSANTGELFF. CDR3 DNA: TGTGCCAGCAGCCAAGATTTAGGTAGCGGGAGATCGGCTAACACCGGGGAGCTGTTTTTT.

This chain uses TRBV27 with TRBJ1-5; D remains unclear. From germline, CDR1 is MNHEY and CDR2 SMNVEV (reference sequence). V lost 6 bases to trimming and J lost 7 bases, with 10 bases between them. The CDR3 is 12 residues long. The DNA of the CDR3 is TGTGCCAGCAGGTCAGGTGCCCAGCCCCAGCATTTT. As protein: CASRSGAQPQHF.

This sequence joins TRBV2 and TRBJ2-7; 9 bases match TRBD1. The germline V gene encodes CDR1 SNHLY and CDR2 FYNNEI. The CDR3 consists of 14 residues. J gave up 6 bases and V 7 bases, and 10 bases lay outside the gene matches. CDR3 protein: CASKTGTGTGEQYF. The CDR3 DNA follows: TGTGCCAGCAAGACCGGGACAGGGACTGGCGAGCAGTACTTC.

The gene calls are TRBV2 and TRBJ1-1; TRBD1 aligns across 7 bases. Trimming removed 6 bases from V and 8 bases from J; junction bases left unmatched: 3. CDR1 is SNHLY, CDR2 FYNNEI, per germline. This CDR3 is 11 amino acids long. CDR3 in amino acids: CASRLDREAFF. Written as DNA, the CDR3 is TGTGCCAGCAGACTGGACAGGGAAGCTTTCTTT.

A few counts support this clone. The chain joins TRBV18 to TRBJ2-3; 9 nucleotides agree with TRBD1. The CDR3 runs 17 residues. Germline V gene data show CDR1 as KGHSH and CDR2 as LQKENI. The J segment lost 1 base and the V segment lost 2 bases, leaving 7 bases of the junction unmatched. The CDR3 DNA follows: TGTGCCAGCTCACCAACCCGGGACAGGGTAGGCACAGATACGCAGTATTTT. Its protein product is CASSPTRDRVGTDTQYF. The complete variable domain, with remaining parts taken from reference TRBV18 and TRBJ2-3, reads NAGVMQNPRHLVRRRGQEARLRCSPMKGHSHVYWYRQLPEEGLKFMVYLQKENIIDESGMPKERFSAEFPKEGPSILRIQQVVRGDSAAYFCASSPTRDRVGTDTQYFGPGTRLTVL.

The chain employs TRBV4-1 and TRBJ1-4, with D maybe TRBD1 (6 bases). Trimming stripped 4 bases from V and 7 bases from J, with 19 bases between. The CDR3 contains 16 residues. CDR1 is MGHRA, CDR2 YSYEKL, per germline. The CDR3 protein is CASSPLRGGTSEKLFF. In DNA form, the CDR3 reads TGCGCCAGCAGCCCCCTGAGGGGGGGCACGAGTGAAAAACTGTTTTTT.

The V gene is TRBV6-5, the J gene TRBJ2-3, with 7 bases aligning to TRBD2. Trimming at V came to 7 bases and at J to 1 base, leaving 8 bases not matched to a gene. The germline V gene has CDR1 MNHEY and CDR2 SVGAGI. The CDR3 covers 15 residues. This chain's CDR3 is CASTPRLAGTDTQYF. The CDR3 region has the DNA TGTGCCAGCACCCCCAGACTAGCTGGCACAGATACGCAGTATTTT.

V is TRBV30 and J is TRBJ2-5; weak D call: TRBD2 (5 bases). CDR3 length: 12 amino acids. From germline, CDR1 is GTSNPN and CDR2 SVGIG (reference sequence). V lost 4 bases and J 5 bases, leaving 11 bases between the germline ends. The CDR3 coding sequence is TGTGCCTGGACGATGGGCGGGGAGACCCAGTACTTC. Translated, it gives CAWTMGGETQYF.

The CDR3 region is CASSYSVSGDNSPLHF. CDR3 coding DNA: TGTGCCAGCAGTTACTCGGTGTCAGGGGATAATTCACCCCTCCACTTT. The chain is built from TRBV6-5 and TRBJ1-6; D is possibly TRBD1 (6 bases). V gave up 0 bases and J gave up 5 bases, with 11 bases separating them. The CDR3 runs 16 residues. Germline values: CDR1 MNHEY, CDR2 SVGAGI.

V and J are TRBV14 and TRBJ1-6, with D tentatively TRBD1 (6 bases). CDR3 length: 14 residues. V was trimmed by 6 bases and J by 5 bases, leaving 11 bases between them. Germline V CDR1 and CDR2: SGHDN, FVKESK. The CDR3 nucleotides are TGTGCCAGCAGTCGGACAGTACATAATTCACCCCTCCACTTT. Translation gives CASSRTVHNSPLHF.